One and the same sample provided the 27 T cell receptor beta chains below, sequenced in a study of T cells in Graves' hyperthyroidism and ophthalmopathy. What was amplified from RNA transcripts were TCR beta CDR3 regions. HTBI primers drove first-round RT-PCR of the TCR CDR3. TCRdb processed the multiplex PCR reads anew with MiXCR; each CDR3 protein has one entry. The sample carries under 250,000 distinct CDR3 sequences, 15% to 20% recorded once. The sample consisted of blood. These receptors were obtained from a man aged 50 to 60 with Graves' hyperthyroidism.

Regarding this clonotype: Given a much more abundant clone one base away, this may be a read error. V usage is TRBV29-1 and J usage is TRBJ2-1; 13 nucleotides line up with TRBD2. Germline CDR1 is SQVTM and CDR2 is ANQGSEA. The length of the CDR3 is 14 residues. V gave up 4 bases and J gave up 13 bases; unmatched junction bases: 10. CDR3 DNA sequence: TGCAGCGTTGGAGGACTAGCGGGAGTTGGGACCCAGTTCTTC. Its protein is CSVGGLAGVGTQFF.

This clonotype has ten or more counts. The rearrangement links TRBV30 to TRBJ1-6; 7 nucleotides agree with TRBD1. Germline CDR1 and CDR2: GTSNPN and SVGIG (reference sequence). The J segment lost 10 bases and the V segment lost 1 base, leaving 4 bases of the junction unmatched. The CDR3 consists of 13 residues. The CDR3 bases are TGTGCCTGGAGTGACGCAGGGGGGTCACCCCTCCACTTT. It is translated as CAWSDAGGSPLHF.

This clonotype was seen repeatedly, ten times or more. J is TRBJ2-1 and V is TRBV28; the match to TRBD2 covers 7 bases. The germline CDR1 and CDR2 sequences are MDHEN and SYDVKM. The CDR3 extends over 17 amino acids. V was pared by 7 bases and J by 0 bases, with 12 bases of the junction left unmatched. The CDR3 here is CASIGGEAGPSYNEQFF. CDR3 bases: TGTGCCAGCATTGGGGGGGAAGCGGGACCCTCCTACAATGAGCAGTTCTTC.

Many counts were recorded for this clonotype. The J gene is TRBJ1-1, the V gene TRBV28; tentatively, D is TRBD1 (6 bases). Germline CDR1 and CDR2: MDHEN and SYDVKM. This CDR3 region has 14 residues. V lost 6 bases and J lost 5, with 16 bases in between. The CDR3 spells CASSYRPRGTEAFF. Here the CDR3 DNA reads TGTGCCAGCAGCTATCGGCCAAGGGGGACTGAAGCTTTCTTT.

The genes are TRBV3-1 and TRBJ2-2, with D tentatively TRBD2 (5 bases). V was clipped by 3 bases and J by 1 base, with 9 bases between them. The CDR3 sequence is 15 residues long. The germline V gene has CDR1 LGHDT and CDR2 YNNKEL (reference sequence). The CDR3 sequence is CASSHRRGNTGELFF. In DNA, the CDR3 is TGTGCCAGCAGCCATAGACGGGGGAACACCGGGGAGCTGTTTTTT.

This clonotype came up many times. J is TRBJ1-4 and V is TRBV11-2; tentative D call: TRBD1 (5 bases). The CDR3 spans 16 residues. In germline, CDR1 is SGHAT, CDR2 FQNNGV. The germline V and J ends were trimmed by 5 bases and 0 bases, with 13 bases remaining between them. The CDR3 DNA reads TGTGCCAGCAGCGTCGGGACGTCCGCAACTAATGAAAAACTGTTTTTT. Its translation: CASSVGTSATNEKLFF.

In its sample, this clonotype was seen many times. This chain uses TRBV11-2 with TRBJ2-7; D call uncertain. V gave up 1 base and J gave up 7 bases, with 20 bases separating them. Germline CDR1 reads SGHAT; CDR2 reads FQNNGV. The CDR3 sequence is 16 residues long. The CDR3 spells CASSLVWTPTPWEQYF. CDR3 bases: TGTGCCAGCAGCTTAGTTTGGACCCCTACTCCTTGGGAGCAGTACTTC.

This clonotype was found many times. The genes are TRBV7-8 and TRBJ2-7; the match to TRBD2 covers 8 bases. The V gene end was trimmed by 2 bases and the J gene end by 4 bases; junction bases not matched to a gene: 10. The germline CDR1 and CDR2 sequences are SGHVS and FQNEAQ. CDR3 length equals 16 residues. As DNA, the CDR3 is TGTGCCAGCAGCTTACGCGGAAGCGGGAGTACTTACGAGCAGTACTTC. This translates into CASSLRGSGSTYEQYF.

In its sample, this clonotype was seen many times. V and J are TRBV13 and TRBJ2-7; possibly TRBD1 for D (6 bases). Germline CDR1 PRHDT, CDR2 FYEKMQ (reference sequence). V dropped 5 bases and J dropped 4 bases, with 15 bases sitting between them. The CDR3 is made up of 14 amino acids. The DNA for the CDR3 is TGTGCCAGCAGCGTCTCAGGGACAACATACGAGCAGTACTTC. This translates into CASSVSGTTYEQYF.

This clonotype was seen many times. The chain joins TRBV7-2 to TRBJ2-3; D unresolved. The V end lost 2 bases, the J end lost 1 base, and 10 bases lay between the germline ends. The CDR3 is 15 residues long. Germline-derived CDR1 and CDR2 are SGHTA and FQGNSA. The CDR3 loop reads CASSLPGSGTDTQYF. CDR3 DNA: TGTGCCAGCAGCTTACCGGGCAGTGGCACAGATACGCAGTATTTT.

The chain couples TRBV2 to TRBJ2-7, with TRBD2 matching over 8 bases. This CDR3 comprises 15 residues. V was clipped by 4 bases and J by 5 bases; unmatched bases: 10. Germline values: CDR1 SNHLY, CDR2 FYNNEI. Here the CDR3 reads CASSGGSGRIHEQYF. The DNA of the CDR3 is TGTGCCAGCAGTGGGGGGAGCGGGAGAATCCACGAGCAGTACTTC.

The gene calls are TRBV19 and TRBJ1-2; D ambiguous. V was pared by 2 bases and J by 2 bases, with 6 bases between. This CDR3 has 13 amino acids. CDR1 is LNHDA, CDR2 SQIVND, per germline (reference sequence). Written as DNA, the CDR3 is TGTGCCAGTAGTATAATGGGCAACTATGGCTACACCTTC. Amino acid sequence: CASSIMGNYGYTF.

This clonotype has only a few counts. The V and J genes are TRBV4-2 and TRBJ2-3; tentatively, D is TRBD2 (6 bases). The CDR3 is made up of 17 amino acids. Germline V gives CDR1 LGHNA, CDR2 YNFKEQ. Trimming took 0 bases from V and 4 from J, leaving 17 bases between them. In nucleotides, the CDR3 is TGTGCCAGCAGCCAAGACGCACGCGGGATGGGGGCAGATACGCAGTATTTT. It specifies CASSQDARGMGADTQYF.

This clonotype has at least ten counts. In DNA, the CDR3 is TGTGCCAGCAGTTTAAGAATTCTGCCGGCCACAAATAAGGATACGCAGTATTTT. Amino acid sequence: CASSLRILPATNKDTQYF. This chain links TRBV28 with TRBJ2-3, with D unresolved. Germline V gene lookup returns CDR1 MDHEN and CDR2 SYDVKM. V lost 2 bases and J lost 6, with 24 bases in between. The length of the CDR3 is 18 residues. Supplemented by reference TRBV28 and TRBJ2-3, the full variable domain reads DVKVTQSSRYLVKRTGEKVFLECVQDMDHENMFWYRQDPGLGLRLIYFSYDVKMKEKGDIPEGYSVSREKKERFSLILESASTNQTSMYLCASSLRILPATNKDTQYFGPGTRLTVL.

This clonotype was seen at least ten times. V and J are TRBV28 and TRBJ2-1; D may be TRBD2 (5 bases). There are 16 residues in the CDR3. Germline CDR1 is MDHEN and CDR2 is SYDVKM. V was trimmed by 5 bases and J by 4 bases, leaving 18 bases between them. As DNA, the CDR3 is TGTGCCAGCAGTCCCCTAGTAGCGCCCATTTACAATGAGCAGTTCTTC. It codes for CASSPLVAPIYNEQFF.

This clonotype occurred many times. The DNA of the CDR3 is TGTGCCAGCTCCCGGGACACCGGGGAGCTGTTTTTT. It codes for CASSRDTGELFF. The rearrangement links TRBV7-2 to TRBJ2-2, with no clear D. The CDR3 is made up of 12 amino acids. The V end lost 8 bases, the J end lost 3 bases, and 7 bases lay between the germline ends. CDR1 SGHTA and CDR2 FQGNSA come from the germline V gene.

To note about this clonotype: Being one base from a much bigger clone, this may be a read error. The CDR3 spells CASSETGSQPQHF. The CDR3 DNA reads TGTGCCAGCAGTGAGACAGGCAGTCAGCCCCAGCATTTT. The rearrangement links TRBV12-3 or TRBV12-4 to TRBJ1-5; D might be TRBD1 (6 bases). The CDR3 is 13 residues long. Trimming removed 5 bases at V and 6 bases at J, with 11 bases between.

The chain couples TRBV6-1 to TRBJ2-3, with TRBD1 matching 10 bases. V lost 4 bases, J lost 3 bases, and 1 base stayed unmatched. The CDR3 is 14 amino acids. From germline, CDR1 is MNHNS and CDR2 SASEGT. CDR3 sequence: CASSGQGATDTQYF. The CDR3 bases are TGTGCCAGCAGTGGACAGGGGGCTACAGATACGCAGTATTTT.

A few counts support this clonotype. The genes are TRBV19 and TRBJ1-5; no definite D call. Germline V lookup: CDR1 LNHDA, CDR2 SQIVND (reference sequence). V shed 7 bases and J shed 5 bases, with 9 bases lying between them. The CDR3 consists of 12 residues. CDR3 loop: CASNFVDQPQHF. DNA for the CDR3: TGTGCCAGTAACTTTGTAGATCAGCCCCAGCATTTT.

This clonotype was detected ten times or more. The V call is TRBV7-2, the J call TRBJ2-7; D may correspond to TRBD1 or TRBD2 (5 bases each). Trimming cost V 5 bases and J 0 bases, with 11 bases left between them. This CDR3 has 14 amino acids. Germline-derived CDR1 and CDR2 are SGHTA and FQGNSA. The CDR3 reads CASSRDHNSYEQYF. CDR3 bases: TGTGCCAGCAGCCGGGACCATAACTCCTACGAGCAGTACTTC.

At least ten counts were recorded for this clonotype. The V call is TRBV7-6, the J call TRBJ2-5; D may be TRBD1 or TRBD2 (5 bases each). Germline CDR1 and CDR2: SGHVS and FNYEAQ. The CDR3 length is 16 residues. Deletions cut 7 bases from V and 0 bases from J, with 18 bases between. The CDR3 loop reads CASTFGTQQYQETQYF. CDR3 nucleotide sequence: TGTGCCAGCACCTTTGGGACCCAACAGTACCAAGAGACCCAGTACTTC.

This clonotype was recorded only once. The chain joins TRBV4-1 to TRBJ2-7; D is uncertain. Trimming took off 0 bases at V and 1 base at J, with 16 bases between the two ends. The CDR3 is 17 amino acids. CDR1 and CDR2 from the germline V gene are MGHRA and YSYEKL. CDR3 nucleotides: TGCGCCAGCAGCCAAGAAATGGTGCAGGAAGGGTCCTACGAGCAGTACTTC. Amino acids: CASSQEMVQEGSYEQYF.

This clonotype was seen only a few times. J is TRBJ2-5 and V is TRBV20-1; D call uncertain. The CDR3 consists of 12 residues. V lost 5 bases and J lost 2, with 9 bases in between. Germline V gives CDR1 DFQATT, CDR2 SNEGSKA (reference sequence). The CDR3: CSAEAQQETQYF. The CDR3 nucleotides are TGCAGTGCTGAGGCACAACAAGAGACCCAGTACTTC.

The V gene is TRBV2, the J gene TRBJ1-4; the D is unclear. The length of the CDR3 is 13 residues. Trimming took off 7 bases at V and 0 bases at J, with 6 bases between the two ends. Germline loops: CDR1 SNHLY, CDR2 FYNNEI. In DNA, the CDR3 is TGTGCCAGCATGGCTGCAACTAATGAAAAACTGTTTTTT. Residues: CASMAATNEKLFF.

This clonotype was counted only a few times. One end of the junction does not line up with germline, which may come from a read error. The chain carries TRBV2 and TRBJ1-2; no clear D. CDR3 length equals 14 residues. CDR1 and CDR2 (germline): SNHLY, FYNNEI. In DNA, the CDR3 is TGTGCCAGCAGTTTAGGAAGGGTTAACTATGGCCACACCTTC. Its translation is CASSLGRVNYGHTF.

This clonotype was found a few times. The rearrangement joins TRBV6-5 to TRBJ2-2, with a weak D call TRBD1 (6 bases). The CDR3 consists of 16 residues. Looked up from germline, CDR1 is MNHEY and CDR2 is SVGAGI. V was shortened by 2 bases and J by 7 bases, with 17 bases between the two germline ends. DNA for the CDR3: TGTGCCAGCAGTTACACAGCAGGGGATTCTAGCGGGGAGCTGTTTTTT. Amino acid sequence: CASSYTAGDSSGELFF.

Ten or more counts support this clonotype. The CDR3 region is CASSWDRGSDEQYF. CDR3 sequence (DNA): TGTGCCAGCAGTTGGGACAGGGGTAGCGACGAGCAGTACTTC. The rearrangement joins TRBV6-1 to TRBJ2-7; TRBD1 aligns across 10 bases. The length of the CDR3 is 14 residues. Germline assignment: CDR1 MNHNS and CDR2 SASEGT. The V gene end was trimmed by 5 bases and the J gene end by 5 bases; junction bases not matched to a gene: 6.